Reported below is one T cell receptor (beta chain). The antigen remains undetermined. Germline V gene sequence: CDR1 SGHKS, CDR2 YYEKEE (reference sequence). V shed 2 bases and J shed 0 bases, with 18 bases lying between them. The CDR3 is made up of 19 amino acids. Assay: immunoSEQ multiplex PCR; the TCRdb copy retains only in-frame clones and omits some. The data show 50,000 to 65,000 clones, around 81% seen once. Sample time point: week 5, during vaccination. The vaccine gave 300 ug of a 20-mer mutant IDH1 peptide subcutaneously per dose. The data belong to a study of a mutant IDH1 vaccine in newly diagnosed glioma. Study-wide findings and caveats: Overall, just under 95% of patients had vaccine-induced immune responses.

This material consisted of PBMCs, taken from a glioma patient whose treatment included an IDH1 peptide vaccine. V and J are TRBV5-5 and TRBJ1-6, with D perhaps matching TRBD1 (5 bases). This sequence originates from a man aged 30 to 39 with glioma. In nucleotides, the CDR3 is TGTGCCAGCAGCTTAACTTCCACGGGACGAAGCTCCTATAATTCACCCCTCCACTTT. This gives the protein CASSLTSTGRSSYNSPLHF.